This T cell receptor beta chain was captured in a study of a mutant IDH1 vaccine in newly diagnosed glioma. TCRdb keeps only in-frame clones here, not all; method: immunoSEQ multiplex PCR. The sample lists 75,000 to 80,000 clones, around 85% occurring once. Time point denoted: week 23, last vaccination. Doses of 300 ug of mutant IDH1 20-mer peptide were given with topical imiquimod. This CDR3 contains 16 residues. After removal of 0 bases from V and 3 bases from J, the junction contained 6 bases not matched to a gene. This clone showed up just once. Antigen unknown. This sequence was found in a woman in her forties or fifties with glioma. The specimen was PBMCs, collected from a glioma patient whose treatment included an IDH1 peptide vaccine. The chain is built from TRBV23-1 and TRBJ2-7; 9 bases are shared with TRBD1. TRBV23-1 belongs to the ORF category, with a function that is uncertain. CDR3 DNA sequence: TGCGCCAGCAGTCAATCGTCCGGGGACAGGGTCTACGAGCAGTACTTC. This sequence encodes CASSQSSGDRVYEQYF.